Listed below are T cell receptor beta chains from one sample, sequenced in a study of vaccination and CD4 T cells after COVID-19. In TCRdb, the PCR reads were re-called with MiXCR into one record per CDR3 protein. The table records 20,000 or so distinct CDR3 sequences, roughly two fifths of them present only once. Their specific antigens are unknown. This material consisted of CD4+ T cells from blood, cultured in vitro, taken after SARS-CoV-2 vaccination. Every receptor here comes from a human donor who had recovered from COVID-19. Both conserved end residues are part of each CDR3. A D gene is named only where the DNA matches it firmly. Clone size appears in some rows only: once, few, many, or a class for an expanded clone.

D gene,J gene,clone size,V gene,CDR3 protein,CDR3 DNA
.,TRBJ2-5,few,TRBV7-9,CASSRPLGGLETQYF,TGTGCCAGCAGCCGACCTCTGGGGGGCCTAGAGACCCAGTACTTC
TRBD1,TRBJ2-3,few,TRBV6-1,CASRSQGANLDTQYF,TGTGCCAGCAGATCACAGGGGGCGAACCTAGATACGCAGTATTTT
TRBD1,TRBJ1-2,few,TRBV6-2/TRBV6-3,CASSYSEGADYGYTF,TGTGCCAGCAGTTACTCCGAGGGGGCAGACTATGGCTACACCTTC
TRBD1,TRBJ1-2,.,TRBV5-1,CASSFGQGAGGYTF,TGCGCCAGCAGCTTCGGACAGGGGGCTGGGGGCTACACCTTC
.,TRBJ2-2,.,TRBV19,CASEIGQGRTGELFF,TGTGCCAGCGAAATCGGGCAGGGTAGAACCGGGGAGCTGTTTTTT
TRBD1,TRBJ1-1,few,TRBV30,CAWSASRDRRTEAFF,TGTGCCTGGAGTGCTTCTCGGGACAGGAGGACTGAAGCTTTCTTT
.,TRBJ1-1,.,TRBV20-1,CSARAPQGPNTEAFF,TGCAGTGCTAGAGCTCCCCAGGGGCCGAACACTGAAGCTTTCTTT
TRBD1,TRBJ2-3,few,TRBV20-1,CSAYRGLRTDTQYF,TGCAGTGCTTACAGGGGGCTTCGGACAGATACGCAGTATTTT
.,TRBJ2-3,.,TRBV5-6,CASSLAATDTQYF,TGTGCCAGCAGCTTGGCGGCCACAGATACGCAGTATTTT
TRBD1,TRBJ1-2,.,TRBV7-9,CASSSSTGMAYGYTF,TGTGCCAGCAGCTCATCGACAGGGATGGCCTATGGCTACACCTTC
.,TRBJ2-2,.,TRBV11-3,CASSPGQSNTGELFF,TGTGCCAGCAGCCCTGGACAGTCGAACACCGGGGAGCTGTTTTTT
TRBD1,TRBJ1-2,medium-sized,TRBV6-1,CASSEVPGQGSGYTF,TGTGCCAGCAGTGAAGTCCCGGGACAGGGTTCTGGCTACACCTTC
TRBD2,TRBJ2-3,.,TRBV20-1,CSAAGASGGEDTQYF,TGCAGTGCCGCGGGGGCTAGCGGGGGGGAGGATACGCAGTATTTT
TRBD1,TRBJ2-6,.,TRBV7-6,CASSARDRGYDVLTF,TGTGCCAGCAGCGCCCGGGACAGGGGGTACGACGTCCTGACTTTC
.,TRBJ2-2,.,TRBV6-1,CASRMGGNTGELFF,TGTGCCAGCAGAATGGGGGGGAACACCGGGGAGCTGTTTTTT
.,TRBJ1-4,.,TRBV4-3,CASSQDRGLSTEKLFF,TGCGCCAGCAGCCAAGATCGGGGCCTTAGTACTGAAAAACTGTTTTTT
.,TRBJ1-1,.,TRBV7-3,CASSLQGNTEAFF,TGTGCCAGCAGCTTACAGGGGAACACTGAAGCTTTCTTT
.,TRBJ2-7,.,TRBV2,CASRADSFSYEQYF,TGTGCCAGCAGGGCGGACAGCTTCTCCTACGAGCAGTACTTC
TRBD2,TRBJ2-5,.,TRBV4-1,CASSQDFAGGGETQYF,TGCGCCAGCAGCCAAGATTTCGCGGGGGGTGGGGAGACCCAGTACTTC
.,TRBJ2-7,.,TRBV12-3/TRBV12-4,CASSLWGGKGWYEQYF,TGTGCCAGCAGTTTATGGGGCGGAAAGGGGTGGTACGAGCAGTACTTC
.,TRBJ1-1,few,TRBV20-1,CSASVDVASEAFF,TGCAGTGCTAGCGTGGATGTAGCTTCTGAAGCTTTCTTT
.,TRBJ2-7,.,TRBV20-1,CSAQRGHEQYF,TGCAGTGCCCAGAGGGGCCACGAGCAGTACTTC
TRBD2,TRBJ2-7,.,TRBV6-4,CASSSREGLALYEQYF,TGTGCCAGCAGTTCCCGCGAGGGACTAGCGCTTTACGAGCAGTACTTC
.,TRBJ2-7,.,TRBV29-1,CSVAAQGVPYEQYF,TGCAGCGTCGCAGCACAGGGCGTTCCCTACGAGCAGTACTTC
.,TRBJ1-5,medium-sized,TRBV27,CASSPTTGTVNQPQHF,TGTGCCAGCAGTCCAACGACAGGTACCGTCAATCAGCCCCAGCATTTT